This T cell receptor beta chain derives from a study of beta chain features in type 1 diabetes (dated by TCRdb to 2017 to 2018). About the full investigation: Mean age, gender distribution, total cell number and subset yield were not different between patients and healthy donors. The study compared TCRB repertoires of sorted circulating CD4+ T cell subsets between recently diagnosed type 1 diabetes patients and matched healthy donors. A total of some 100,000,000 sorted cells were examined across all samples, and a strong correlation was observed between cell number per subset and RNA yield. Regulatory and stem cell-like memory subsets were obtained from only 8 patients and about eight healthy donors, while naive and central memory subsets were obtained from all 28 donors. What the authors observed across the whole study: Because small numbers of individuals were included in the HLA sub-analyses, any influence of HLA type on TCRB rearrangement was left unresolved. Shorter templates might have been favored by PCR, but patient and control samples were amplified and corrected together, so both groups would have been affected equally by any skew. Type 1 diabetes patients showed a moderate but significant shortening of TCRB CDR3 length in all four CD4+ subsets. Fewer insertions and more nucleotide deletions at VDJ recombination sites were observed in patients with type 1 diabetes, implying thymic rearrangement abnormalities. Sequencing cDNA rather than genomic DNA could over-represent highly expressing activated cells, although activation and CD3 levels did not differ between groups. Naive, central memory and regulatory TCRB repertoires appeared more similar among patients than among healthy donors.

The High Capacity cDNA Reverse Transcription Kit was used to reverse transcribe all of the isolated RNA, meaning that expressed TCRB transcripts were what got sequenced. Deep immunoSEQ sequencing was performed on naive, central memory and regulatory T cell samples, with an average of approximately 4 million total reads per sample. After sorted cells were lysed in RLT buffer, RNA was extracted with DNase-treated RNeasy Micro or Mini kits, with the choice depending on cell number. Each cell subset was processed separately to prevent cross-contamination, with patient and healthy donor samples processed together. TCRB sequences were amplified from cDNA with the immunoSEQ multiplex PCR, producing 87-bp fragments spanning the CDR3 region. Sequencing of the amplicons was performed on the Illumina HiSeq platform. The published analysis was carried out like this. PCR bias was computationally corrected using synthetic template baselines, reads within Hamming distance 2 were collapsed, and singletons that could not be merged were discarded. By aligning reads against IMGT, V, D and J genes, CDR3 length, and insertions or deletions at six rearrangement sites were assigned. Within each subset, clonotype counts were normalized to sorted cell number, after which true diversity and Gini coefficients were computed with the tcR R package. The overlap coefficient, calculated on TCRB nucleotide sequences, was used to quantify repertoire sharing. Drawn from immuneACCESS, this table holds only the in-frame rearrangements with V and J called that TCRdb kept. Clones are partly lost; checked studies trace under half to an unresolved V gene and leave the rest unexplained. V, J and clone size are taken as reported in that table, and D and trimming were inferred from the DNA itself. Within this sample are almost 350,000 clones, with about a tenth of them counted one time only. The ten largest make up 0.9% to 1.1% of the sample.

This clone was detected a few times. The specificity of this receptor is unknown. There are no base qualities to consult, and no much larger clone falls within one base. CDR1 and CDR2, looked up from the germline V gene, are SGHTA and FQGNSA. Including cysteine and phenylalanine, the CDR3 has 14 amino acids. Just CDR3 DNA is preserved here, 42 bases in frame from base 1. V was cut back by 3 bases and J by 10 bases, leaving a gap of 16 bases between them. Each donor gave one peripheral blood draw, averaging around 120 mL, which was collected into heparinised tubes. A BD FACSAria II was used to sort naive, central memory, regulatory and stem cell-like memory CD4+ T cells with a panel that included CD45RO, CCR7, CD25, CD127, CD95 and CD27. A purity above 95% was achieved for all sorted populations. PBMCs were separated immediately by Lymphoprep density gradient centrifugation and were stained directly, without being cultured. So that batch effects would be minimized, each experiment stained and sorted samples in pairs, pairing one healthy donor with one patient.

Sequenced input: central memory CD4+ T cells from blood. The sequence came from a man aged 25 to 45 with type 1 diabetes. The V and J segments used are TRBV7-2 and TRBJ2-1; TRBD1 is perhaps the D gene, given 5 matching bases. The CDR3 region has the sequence CASSFSRQSMEQFF. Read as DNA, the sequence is TGTGCCAGCAGCTTCTCTCGACAGTCTATGGAGCAGTTCTTC.